This T cell receptor (beta chain) was documented in a study of T cells in localized non-small cell lung cancer. Regarding the study as a whole: Adjacent lung had a median roughly 50 of the 100 largest tumor clones. In uninvolved adjacent lung, T cell clonality reached its highest value, exceeding tumor. The study linked higher blood T cell density to longer overall survival.

TCRdb's table, derived via immunoSEQ multiplex PCR, lists solely in-frame clones and lacks some. Here the sample spans 40,000 or so clones, around 79% being singletons. Germline CDR1 SGHAT, CDR2 FQNNGV. The V and J ends lost 3 bases and 2 bases, in that order; junction bases with no gene match: 8. The CDR3 length is 16 residues. As regards this clone: What it binds is not known.

Sample: peripheral blood, taken before any cancer treatment. The chain employs TRBV11-2 and TRBJ2-3; 7 nucleotides agree with TRBD1. The sequence was collected from an older male donor with stage III squamous cell lung carcinoma. The CDR3 nucleotides read TGTGCCAGCAGCTTCCCTTCGGGACAGAACACAGATACGCAGTATTTT. Its translation: CASSFPSGQNTDTQYF.